One T cell receptor (beta chain) is described in this entry. Seattle-derived patients entered the study during active infection and were followed longitudinally. Germline CDR1 and CDR2: LNHDA and SQIVND (reference sequence). With V trimmed by 3 bases and J by 9 bases, 15 bases remained unmatched. The CDR3 loop spans 17 amino acids. The data were obtained in a study of blood T cell repertoires in COVID-19. Study details: Italy, Spain and the United States were the sources of the convalescent and acute COVID-19 samples.

Source study methods: Reference gene primer amplification in the assay estimated nucleated cell counts. Here immunoSEQ multiplex PCR was the method, and the copy in TCRdb shows in-frame clones only, minus some. V and J calls and clone size are those listed in that table; D and trimming were worked out from the DNA. The sample lists about 410,000 clones; about nine tenths were seen once. The chain recombines TRBV19 with TRBJ2-1; TRBD1 aligns across 9 bases. The sequenced material came from peripheral blood. This receptor was obtained from a woman in her thirties or forties with COVID-19, enrolled during active disease. The CDR3 bases are TGTGCCAGTAGTATCGATTATGGACAGGGGTACCTTCGTGAGCAGTTCTTC. As protein: CASSIDYGQGYLREQFF.